The clone carrying this TCR beta chain was detected ten times or more. Its antigen is unidentified. Read coverage stops 3 residues before the CDR3 terminus; the germline J gene supplies the remainder. Losses at the gene ends were 6 bases for V and 4 bases for J; bases not matched to a gene: 6. The CDR3 runs to 14 residues. This sample was taken from a study of T cell clonality in common variable immunodeficiency. General observations from the study: CVID subjects had higher TCRbeta clonality than healthy controls, most marked in about a third. What drives increased CVID clonality needs T cell subpopulation sequencing.

Patients and controls were mostly of Caucasian heritage. Equal genomic DNA amounts from CVID and control samples were sequenced. Sequencing used immunoSEQ multiplex PCR; TCRdb keeps in-frame clones, though not all of them. The sample was found to contain 50,000 to 65,000 clones, and every one recurs. The sequenced sample was peripheral blood mononuclear cells. The chain couples TRBV12-3 or TRBV12-4 to TRBJ2-7; 10 bases are a match to TRBD1. The sequence was obtained from a person aged 18 to 70 in good health. The sequenced part of the CDR3 DNA is TGTGCCAGCAGACTAGGGACAGGGGTTTACGAG. Its protein product is CASRLGTGVYE. The entire CDR3 protein reads CASRLGTGVYEQYF.